The source of this T cell receptor beta chain is a study of blood T cell repertoires in COVID-19. Study in general: Some COVID-19 samples were acute and others convalescent; all came from the United States, Italy and Spain.

Which cohort a participant joined came from the clinical history participants gave. Germline CDR1 is SGHNT and CDR2 is YYREEE (reference sequence). The CDR3 runs 15 residues. The V end was cut by 4 bases, the J end by 5 bases, with 17 bases between. Generated by immunoSEQ multiplex PCR, the TCRdb table keeps only in-frame clones and is missing some. Of some 200,000 clones detected, about nine tenths appear once; the ten largest clones hold less than 4.5%. This sequence joins TRBV5-4 and TRBJ2-3, with D possibly matching TRBD2 (7 bases). The sequenced material came from PBMCs or T cells enriched from blood (not recorded which). This clonotype was obtained from a woman aged 40 to 50 with acute COVID-19. CDR3 loop: CASSPGGPGIDTQYF. In DNA form, the CDR3 reads TGTGCCAGCAGCCCCGGGGGGCCCGGGATAGATACGCAGTATTTT.